This passage covers 4 T cell receptor beta chains from one sample sequenced in a study of cytomegalovirus exposure and HLA in healthy donors. Here immunoSEQ multiplex PCR was the method, and the copy in TCRdb shows in-frame clones only, minus some. The sample records around 63,000 clones, more than 70% being singletons. The sample taken for sequencing was PBMCs. The receptor source for this set is a woman aged 18-30 years in good health and CMV-seronegative.

This clone was counted only a few times. The rearrangement joins TRBV10-1 to TRBJ2-7; unclear D gene. Trimming shortened V by 5 bases and J by 8 bases, and 7 bases separated the two germline ends. The CDR3 length is 10 residues. Per the germline V gene, CDR1 is WNHNN and CDR2 is SYGVQD (reference sequence). Here the CDR3 reads CASSKPQQYF. As DNA, the CDR3 is TGCGCCAGCAGTAAGCCCCAGCAGTACTTC.

This sequence joins TRBV10-3 and TRBJ2-7; 7 nucleotides match TRBD1. The CDR3 has 14 amino acids. Germline V gene sequence: CDR1 ENHRY, CDR2 SYGVKD. J was trimmed by 0 bases and V by 3 bases; bases with no gene match: 2. CDR3 bases: TGTGCCATCAGTGAAAGGACAGGCTCCTACGAGCAGTACTTC. Its translation is CAISERTGSYEQYF.

The CDR3 DNA reads TGTGCCAGCAGTCGTGGACAGGGGGCCTATGGCTACACCTTC. As protein: CASSRGQGAYGYTF. V and J are TRBV2 and TRBJ1-2; 11 nucleotides align to TRBD1. Germline V CDR1 and CDR2: SNHLY, FYNNEI. The ends lost 5 bases at V and 4 bases at J; junction bases unmatched: 3. The CDR3 is 14 amino acids.

The chain is built from TRBV27 and TRBJ2-1; D is unclear. The CDR3 contains 14 residues. CDR1 and CDR2 from the germline V gene are MNHEY and SMNVEV (reference sequence). The V end lost 0 bases, the J end lost 1 base, and 4 bases lay between the germline ends. The CDR3 DNA is TGTGCCAGCAGTTTATCCCCGTCCTACAATGAGCAGTTCTTC. The encoded protein is CASSLSPSYNEQFF.